This is a list of T cell receptor beta chains from one sample in a study of OX40 agonist ivuxolimab in advanced cancers. Repertoires were generated with immunoSEQ multiplex PCR, while TCRdb's copy carries only in-frame clones and drops some. The sample includes under 75,000 clones, 80% to 85% seen only once; the top ten take nearly 0.8%. The sample consisted of CD4+ or CD8+ T cells sorted from blood, taken in a trial of the OX40 agonist ivuxolimab. Receptors originate from an adult with an advanced solid tumor such as melanoma, head and neck, liver or kidney cancer. CDR3s include the opening cysteine and the closing phenylalanine or tryptophan. D genes are given only for firm matches. Size values are once, few and many counts, or a class for expanded clones, and some rows have none.

CDR3 DNA,CDR3 protein,CDR3 length,J gene,clone size,D gene,V gene
TGTGCCAGCAGCGTTGGAGTATTCCAGCCCCAGCATTTT,CASSVGVFQPQHF,13,TRBJ1-5,few,NA,TRBV9
TGTGCCAGCAGTGAAGCGCTTCGAGGGACTAGCGGGAGGGCCCGGGAGACCCAGTACTTC,CASSEALRGTSGRARETQYF,20,TRBJ2-5,NA,TRBD2,TRBV6-1
TGCGCCAGCAGCCAAGAGGCGCAGGATTTCACCCTATGGGGCTACACCTTC,CASSQEAQDFTLWGYTF,17,TRBJ1-2,NA,NA,TRBV4-3
TGTGCCAGCAGCTTAGTTGCGGGAGCCGGGGAGCTGTTTTTT,CASSLVAGAGELFF,14,TRBJ2-2,NA,TRBD2,TRBV7-9
TGTGCCAGCAGCGTTCAGCCCTCGGGGGAAAAACTGTTTTTT,CASSVQPSGEKLFF,14,TRBJ1-4,NA,NA,TRBV7-2
TGTGCCAGCAGAAAAGACCACAGTCCAGTCACTGAAGCTTTCTTT,CASRKDHSPVTEAFF,15,TRBJ1-1,NA,NA,TRBV7-2
TGTGCCAGCAGTATGCTGGGAGGAGGGAGGGGTAGGAACACTGAAGCTTTCTTT,CASSMLGGGRGRNTEAFF,18,TRBJ1-1,NA,NA,TRBV14
TGTGCCAGCAGTAATTACTACGAGCAGTACTTC,CASSNYYEQYF,11,TRBJ2-7,NA,NA,TRBV7-8
TGTGCCAGCAGCCAAGGGACAGGAACGATACCGAACACTGAAGCTTTCTTT,CASSQGTGTIPNTEAFF,17,TRBJ1-1,NA,TRBD1,TRBV4-2
TGCGCCAGCAGACAGGGCGAGGACACTGAAGCTTTCTTT,CASRQGEDTEAFF,13,TRBJ1-1,NA,NA,TRBV5-1
TGTGCCAGCAGCGTAGGGGGACGTTGGGAGACCCAGTACTTC,CASSVGGRWETQYF,14,TRBJ2-5,NA,NA,TRBV9
TGTGCCAGCACGTTGGGGTCAGGTACGCAGTATTTT,CASTLGSGTQYF,12,TRBJ2-3,NA,NA,TRBV6-6
TGCGCCAGCACGAGGAGGGGTTCCGGGGATTCACCCCTCCACTTT,CASTRRGSGDSPLHF,15,TRBJ1-6,NA,NA,TRBV10-2
TGTGCCATCAGTAGATCAGGGCAGGGTGCTGAAAAACTGTTTTTT,CAISRSGQGAEKLFF,15,TRBJ1-4,NA,NA,TRBV10-3
TGTGCCTGGAGTTCCCCAGGAAGATCCTACGAGCAGTACTTC,CAWSSPGRSYEQYF,14,TRBJ2-7,NA,NA,TRBV30
TGCGCCAGCAGCCGCGGGAGGACCACGAATGAGCAGTTCTTC,CASSRGRTTNEQFF,14,TRBJ2-1,NA,TRBD2,TRBV4-1
TGTGCCACCGAGGGGGGGACAGGGGGCTATAACTATGGCTACACCTTC,CATEGGTGGYNYGYTF,16,TRBJ1-2,NA,TRBD1,TRBV2
TGTGCCAGCAGTTACTCCCGCAGGGTCGGGGAGACCCAGTACTTC,CASSYSRRVGETQYF,15,TRBJ2-5,NA,NA,TRBV6-5
TGTGCCATCAGTGAGGAGGGACAGGGGAAGGTCGAGCAGTACTTC,CAISEEGQGKVEQYF,15,TRBJ2-7,NA,TRBD1,TRBV10-3
TGTGCCAGCAGTTCGGACTCCCTCTCCTACGAGCAGTACTTC,CASSSDSLSYEQYF,14,TRBJ2-7,few,NA,TRBV6-5
TGCAGCGTTGGGCGGTACAATGAGCAGTTCTTC,CSVGRYNEQFF,11,TRBJ2-1,NA,NA,TRBV29-1
TGTGCCAGCAGCTTGCGGTCGACGCAAGAGACCCAGTACTTC,CASSLRSTQETQYF,14,TRBJ2-5,NA,NA,TRBV5-8
TGTGCCAGCAGCGTAGCATCGGAGGGATCACCCCTCCACTTT,CASSVASEGSPLHF,14,TRBJ1-6,NA,NA,TRBV9
TGTGCCAGCAGATCAGACAGGGTTTATGAAAAACTGTTTTTT,CASRSDRVYEKLFF,14,TRBJ1-4,NA,TRBD1,TRBV27
TGCGCCAGCAGCCGCAGGGATTGGCAGGGGGCAGATACGCAGTATTTT,CASSRRDWQGADTQYF,16,TRBJ2-3,NA,TRBD1,TRBV5-1
TGTGCCAGCAGCTTCCCCGGGACTAGCGGATTCAATGAGCAGTTCTTC,CASSFPGTSGFNEQFF,16,TRBJ2-1,NA,TRBD2,TRBV7-3
TGTGCCAGCAGCTTAGAACGGGGAGACTACGAGCAGTACTTC,CASSLERGDYEQYF,14,TRBJ2-7,NA,NA,TRBV11-2
TGTGCCAGCAGCCCTACGCGGATTTTCGACGAGACATACACCATATATTTT,CASSPTRIFDETYTIYF,17,TRBJ1-3,NA,NA,TRBV9
TGTGCCAGCAGTAAAGACCCTACAGGGTCCGGGGAGCTGTTTTTT,CASSKDPTGSGELFF,15,TRBJ2-2,NA,NA,TRBV6-1
TGTGCCAGCAGCTTAAATGTCTACGAGCAGTACTTC,CASSLNVYEQYF,12,TRBJ2-7,NA,NA,TRBV7-9
TGTGCCAGCAGCGTAGCCGACTTACTGGGGGGCGGCTACACCTTC,CASSVADLLGGGYTF,15,TRBJ1-2,NA,NA,TRBV9
TGTGCCAGCAGCTCCCGCCGCTTGACAGGAGGTGAGCAGTTCTTC,CASSSRRLTGGEQFF,15,TRBJ2-1,few,NA,TRBV7-8
TGTGCCAGCAGCCTCGGATCCTTAGAAGGCTACACCTTC,CASSLGSLEGYTF,13,TRBJ1-2,NA,NA,TRBV2
TGTGCCAGCAGCGATACAACAGGGAGGTCCTACAATGAGCAGTTCTTC,CASSDTTGRSYNEQFF,16,TRBJ2-1,NA,NA,TRBV7-7
TGTGCCAGCAGCGTAGGGGTTTTGGACACAGATACGCAGTATTTT,CASSVGVLDTDTQYF,15,TRBJ2-3,few,NA,TRBV9
TGTGCCAGTGGACTAGCGGGAGGGGTTTCCTACAATGAGCAGTTCTTC,CASGLAGGVSYNEQFF,16,TRBJ2-1,NA,TRBD2,TRBV5-4